The clone carrying this T cell receptor beta chain was counted between two and nine times. Its antigen is not identified. This specimen belongs to a study of identical twins. Donors were all healthy Caucasians. The CDR3 covers 16 residues. The V end lost 0 bases, the J end lost 6 bases, and 15 bases lay between the germline ends. CDR1 and CDR2 from the germline V gene are SNHLY and FYNNEI. General study points: The abundant beta clonotypes from cord blood had fewer insertions, and memory repertoires had none of this. For monozygotic twins, models underestimated out-of-frame TCR alpha sharing.

Template switching introduced a universal primer site, and the cDNA bore unique molecular identifiers. TCRdb processed the 5' RACE reads anew with MiXCR; each CDR3 protein has one entry. Among hundreds of thousands of distinct CDR3 sequences, around 9.6% were seen once, and the ten largest hold 5.1%. The genes are TRBV2 and TRBJ2-1; no reliable D call. Material: memory (CD45RO+) T cells sorted from blood. The receptor was derived from a woman aged 18-29 years in good health. CDR3 sequence: CASSEARGKIGNEQFF. The CDR3 region has the DNA TGTGCCAGCAGTGAAGCCCGTGGGAAAATAGGCAATGAGCAGTTCTTC.